These T cell receptor beta chains were read from a single sample in a study of spatial heterogeneity in lung cancer. TCRdb processed the 5' RACE reads anew with MiXCR; each CDR3 protein has one entry. The table lists under 150,000 distinct CDR3 sequences, more than 10% of them singletons. The input for sequencing was PBMCs, taken at follow-up. The receptor source for this set is a male donor with early-stage non-small cell lung cancer. Both conserved end residues are part of each CDR3. The D gene is left open where the match is weak. Clone size, where shown, is once, few, many, or a class for clones that have expanded.

V gene	clone size	D gene	J gene	CDR3 DNA	CDR3 protein
TRBV20-1	few	.	TRBJ1-6	TGCAGTGGACTAAACTCCTATAATTCACCCCTCCACTTT	CSGLNSYNSPLHF
TRBV5-5	.	.	TRBJ2-2	TGTGCCAGCAGCTTCAGGGACATCAATACCGGGGAGCTGTTTTTT	CASSFRDINTGELFF
TRBV20-1	few	.	TRBJ1-1	TGCAGTGCGGACCAGAACACTGAAGCTTTCTTT	CSADQNTEAFF
TRBV19	.	TRBD1	TRBJ1-5	TGTGCCAGTAGTGCGACAGGGACTCAGCCCCAGCATTTT	CASSATGTQPQHF
TRBV6-2/TRBV6-3	.	.	TRBJ1-2	TGTGCCAGCAGGCAACAGCCCGAGAGGTTCACCTTC	CASRQQPERFTF
TRBV28	many	.	TRBJ2-7	TGTGCCAGCAGTTTCCTGTACAGGTCTAGCTCCTACGAGCAGTACTTC	CASSFLYRSSSYEQYF
TRBV27	many	.	TRBJ2-1	TGTGCCAGCAGTTACCCGGAGCAGTTCTTC	CASSYPEQFF
TRBV6-5	few	.	TRBJ1-6	TGTGCCAGCAGGGCAGGGAATTCACCCCTCCACTTT	CASRAGNSPLHF
TRBV28	few	.	TRBJ2-2	TGTGCCAGCAGTCTTCCACAGAACACCGGGGAGCTGTTTTTT	CASSLPQNTGELFF
TRBV12-3/TRBV12-4	many	.	TRBJ2-1	TGTGCCAGCAGAGGACCCGTTGGCAATGAGCAGTTCTTC	CASRGPVGNEQFF
TRBV7-3	few	TRBD2	TRBJ2-1	TGTGCCAGCATAGGGACTAGCAGCTACAATGAGCAGTTCTTC	CASIGTSSYNEQFF
TRBV2	.	.	TRBJ2-1	TGTGCCAGCAGTGATAGAGTATATGAGCAGTTCTTC	CASSDRVYEQFF
TRBV7-2	few	.	TRBJ2-3	TGTGCCAGCAGCTACGCCACAGATACGCAGTATTTT	CASSYATDTQYF
TRBV15	.	TRBD2	TRBJ2-2	TGTGCCACCAGCACCCGTGAGCGGGGGGGCCTGGACGGGGAGCTGTTTTTT	CATSTRERGGLDGELFF
TRBV2	many	.	TRBJ1-2	TGTGCCAGCAGTGTAGGGGGGGATGGCTACACCTTC	CASSVGGDGYTF
TRBV3-1	few	.	TRBJ2-7	TGTGCCAGCAGCCATGGCGGACAGCGAAGAGGTGAGCAGTACTTC	CASSHGGQRRGEQYF
TRBV29-1	many	.	TRBJ1-2	TGCAGCGTTGAAAGGGGCGAGGGGGACTATGGCTACACCTTC	CSVERGEGDYGYTF
TRBV5-6	few	.	TRBJ2-7	TGTGCCAGCAGCTTGGCCCCTAGAAACGAGCAGTACTTC	CASSLAPRNEQYF
TRBV5-1	few	.	TRBJ1-5	TGCGCCAGCAGCGGCGGACAGCCCAATCAGCCCCAGCATTTT	CASSGGQPNQPQHF
TRBV7-2	.	.	TRBJ2-2	TGTGCCAGCAGCTTAGATCCCAGGGGCAGCGGGGAGCTGTTTTTT	CASSLDPRGSGELFF
TRBV7-2	.	TRBD2	TRBJ2-3	TGTGCCAGCAGCTTAGAAGGACTAGCGGGGAATACGCAGTATTTT	CASSLEGLAGNTQYF
TRBV20-1	many	TRBD1	TRBJ2-1	TGCAGTGCCACAAGACAGGGGACGGTTCGCAATGAGCAGTTCTTC	CSATRQGTVRNEQFF
TRBV7-2	many	.	TRBJ2-6	TGTGCCAGCAGCTCACGTTCCTCTGGGGCCAACGTCCTGACTTTC	CASSSRSSGANVLTF
TRBV5-1	.	TRBD1	TRBJ1-6	TGCGCCAGCAGCATAGGGACAGGGGGTAATTCACCCCTCCACTTT	CASSIGTGGNSPLHF
TRBV29-1	many	TRBD2	TRBJ2-3	TGCAGCGTTGACGGCGGGGGGGCATCAGATACGCAGTATTTT	CSVDGGGASDTQYF
TRBV9	.	.	TRBJ2-1	TGTGCCAGCAGCTCCCTCCCCGCCAATGAGCAGTTCTTC	CASSSLPANEQFF
TRBV3-1	.	.	TRBJ2-2	TGTGCCAGCAGCCAGGTCAACACCGGGGAGCTGTTTTTT	CASSQVNTGELFF
TRBV7-2	many	.	TRBJ1-5	TGTGCCAGCAGCTTAGTAGTTAGCAATCAGCCCCAGCATTTT	CASSLVVSNQPQHF
TRBV6-1	many	.	TRBJ1-1	TGTGCCAGCAGTGAAAGGAGGGGGGTTGTGATGACTGAAGCTTTCTTT	CASSERRGVVMTEAFF